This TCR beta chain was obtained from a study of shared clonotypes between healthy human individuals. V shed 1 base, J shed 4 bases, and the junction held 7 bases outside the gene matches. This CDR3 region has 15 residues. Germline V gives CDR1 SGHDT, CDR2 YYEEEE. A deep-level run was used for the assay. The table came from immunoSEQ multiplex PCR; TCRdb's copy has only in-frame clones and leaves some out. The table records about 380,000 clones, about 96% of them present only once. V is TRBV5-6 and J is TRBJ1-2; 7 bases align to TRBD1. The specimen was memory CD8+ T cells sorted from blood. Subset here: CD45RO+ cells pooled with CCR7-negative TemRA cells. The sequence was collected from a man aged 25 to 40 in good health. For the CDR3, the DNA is TGTGCCAGCAGCTTGATGGACAGGCTTAGCTATGGCTACACCTTC. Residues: CASSLMDRLSYGYTF.